This T cell receptor (beta chain) comes out of a study of shared clonotypes between healthy human individuals. The data were produced by immunoSEQ multiplex PCR, yet TCRdb's version contains in-frame clones alone and is incomplete. The sample shows 1,100,000 or so clones, 78% of them seen only once. Germline V gives CDR1 SGHVS, CDR2 FNYEAQ. The CDR3 runs 13 residues. Only one count was recorded for this clone. At one of its ends the junction is not consistent with the germline gene, which may arise from a read error. The sequenced material came from memory CD4+ T cells from PBMCs. Stated subset: CD45RA-negative fraction. The V gene is TRBV7-6, the J gene TRBJ1-2; no definite D call. The source is a man aged 18 to 29 in good health. Some clones in this sample may be carry-over from other donors' samples. This CDR3 reads CASSLGRDYGYTF. The CDR3 coding sequence is TGTGCCAGCAGTTTAGGCCGGGACTATGGCTACACCTTC.